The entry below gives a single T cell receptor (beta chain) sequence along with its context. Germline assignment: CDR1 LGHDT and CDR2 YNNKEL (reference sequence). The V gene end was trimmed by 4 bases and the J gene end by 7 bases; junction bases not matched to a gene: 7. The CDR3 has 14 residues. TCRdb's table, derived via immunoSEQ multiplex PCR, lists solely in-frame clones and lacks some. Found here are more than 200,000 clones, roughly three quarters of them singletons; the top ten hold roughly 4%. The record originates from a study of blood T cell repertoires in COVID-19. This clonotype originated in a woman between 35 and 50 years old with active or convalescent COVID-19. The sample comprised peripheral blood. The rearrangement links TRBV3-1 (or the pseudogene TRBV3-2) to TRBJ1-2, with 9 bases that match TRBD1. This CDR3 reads CASSPPGQGFGYTF. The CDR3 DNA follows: TGTGCCAGCAGCCCTCCGGGACAGGGCTTTGGCTACACCTTC.